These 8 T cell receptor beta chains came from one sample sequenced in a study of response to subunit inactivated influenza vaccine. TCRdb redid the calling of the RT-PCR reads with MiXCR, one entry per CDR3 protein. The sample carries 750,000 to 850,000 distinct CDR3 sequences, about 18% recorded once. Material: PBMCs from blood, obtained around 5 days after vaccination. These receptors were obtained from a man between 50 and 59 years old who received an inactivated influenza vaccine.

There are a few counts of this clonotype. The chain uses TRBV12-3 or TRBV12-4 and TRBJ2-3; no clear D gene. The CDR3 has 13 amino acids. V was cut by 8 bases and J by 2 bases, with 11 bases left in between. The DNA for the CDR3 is TGTGCCAGCCTAGAGGAGATCACAGATACGCAGTATTTT. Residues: CASLEEITDTQYF.

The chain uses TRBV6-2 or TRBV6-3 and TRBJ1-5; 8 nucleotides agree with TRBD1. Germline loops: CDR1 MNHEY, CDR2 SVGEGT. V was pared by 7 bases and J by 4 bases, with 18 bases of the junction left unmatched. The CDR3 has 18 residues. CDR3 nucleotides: TGTGCCAGCACCTACTCGGGATTAACAGGGGGAGGAAATCAGCCCCAGCATTTT. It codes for CASTYSGLTGGGNQPQHF.

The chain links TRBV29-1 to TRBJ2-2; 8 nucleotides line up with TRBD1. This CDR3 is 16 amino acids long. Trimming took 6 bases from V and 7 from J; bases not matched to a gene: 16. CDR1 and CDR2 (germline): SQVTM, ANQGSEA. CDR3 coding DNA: TGCAGCGTAGAGGCAGGGGGCGTGAGTAAGGTCGGGGAGCTGTTTTTT. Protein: CSVEAGGVSKVGELFF.

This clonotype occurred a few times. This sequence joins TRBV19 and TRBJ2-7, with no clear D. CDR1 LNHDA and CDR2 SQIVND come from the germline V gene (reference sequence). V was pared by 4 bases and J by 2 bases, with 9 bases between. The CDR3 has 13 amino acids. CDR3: CASSSQATYEQYF. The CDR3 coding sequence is TGTGCCAGTAGTAGCCAGGCTACCTACGAGCAGTACTTC.

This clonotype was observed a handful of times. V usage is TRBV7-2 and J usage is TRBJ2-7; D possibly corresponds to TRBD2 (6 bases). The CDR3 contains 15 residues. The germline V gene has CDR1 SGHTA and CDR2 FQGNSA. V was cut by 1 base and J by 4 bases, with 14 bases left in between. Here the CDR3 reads CASSLVDVAAYEQYF. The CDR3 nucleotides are TGTGCCAGCAGCTTAGTCGACGTAGCGGCGTACGAGCAGTACTTC.

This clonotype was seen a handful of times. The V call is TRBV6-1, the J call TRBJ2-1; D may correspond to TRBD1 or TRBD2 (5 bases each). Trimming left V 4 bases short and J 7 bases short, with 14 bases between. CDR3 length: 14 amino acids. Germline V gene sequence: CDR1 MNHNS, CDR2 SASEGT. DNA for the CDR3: TGTGCCAGCAGTGCTGGGGACCTAAGGAATGAGCAGTTCTTC. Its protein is CASSAGDLRNEQFF.

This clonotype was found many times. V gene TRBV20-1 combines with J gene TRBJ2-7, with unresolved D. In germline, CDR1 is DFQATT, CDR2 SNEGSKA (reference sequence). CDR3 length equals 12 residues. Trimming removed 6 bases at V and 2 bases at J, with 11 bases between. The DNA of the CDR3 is TGCAGTGCCAGCATGAGTACCTACGAGCAGTACTTC. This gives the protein CSASMSTYEQYF.

The CDR3 coding sequence is TGCAGTGCTAGAGATTGGGACCTGGGGGCCAAAAACATTCAGTACTTC. It translates to CSARDWDLGAKNIQYF. The rearrangement uses TRBV20-1 and TRBJ2-4; D tentatively fits TRBD1 or TRBD2 (5 bases each). The CDR3 runs to 16 residues. Germline loops: CDR1 DFQATT, CDR2 SNEGSKA (reference sequence). V lost 0 bases to trimming and J lost 1 base, with 13 bases between them.